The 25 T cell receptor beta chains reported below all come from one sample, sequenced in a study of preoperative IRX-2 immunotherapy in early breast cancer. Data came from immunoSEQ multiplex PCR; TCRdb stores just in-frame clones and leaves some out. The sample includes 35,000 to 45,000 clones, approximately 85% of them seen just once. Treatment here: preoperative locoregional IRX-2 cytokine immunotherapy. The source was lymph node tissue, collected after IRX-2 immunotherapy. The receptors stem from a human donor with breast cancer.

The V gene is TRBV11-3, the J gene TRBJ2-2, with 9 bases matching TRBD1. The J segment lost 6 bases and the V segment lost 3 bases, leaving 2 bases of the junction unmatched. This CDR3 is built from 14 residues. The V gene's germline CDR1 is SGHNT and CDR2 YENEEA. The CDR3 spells CASSFRQGAGELFF. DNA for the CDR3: TGTGCCAGCAGCTTCCGACAGGGGGCCGGGGAGCTGTTTTTT.

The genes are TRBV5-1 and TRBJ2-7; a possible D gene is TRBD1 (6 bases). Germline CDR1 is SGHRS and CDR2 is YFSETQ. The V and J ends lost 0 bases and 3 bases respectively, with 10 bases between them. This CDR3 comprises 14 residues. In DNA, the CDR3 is TGCGCCAGCAGCTTGGACACAGGGCTCTACGAGCAGTACTTC. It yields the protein CASSLDTGLYEQYF.

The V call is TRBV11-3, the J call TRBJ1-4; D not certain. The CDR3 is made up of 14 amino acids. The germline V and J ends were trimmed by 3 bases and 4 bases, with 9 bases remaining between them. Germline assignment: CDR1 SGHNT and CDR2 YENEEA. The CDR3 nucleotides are TGTGCCAGCAGCTTTGGACGGATTAATGAAAAACTGTTTTTT. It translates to CASSFGRINEKLFF.

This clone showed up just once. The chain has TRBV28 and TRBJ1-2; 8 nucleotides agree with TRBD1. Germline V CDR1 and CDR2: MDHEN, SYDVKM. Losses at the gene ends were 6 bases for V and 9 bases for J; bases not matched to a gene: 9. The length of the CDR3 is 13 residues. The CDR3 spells CASSQGDRGRYTF. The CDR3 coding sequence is TGTGCCAGCAGCCAGGGAGACAGGGGTCGCTACACCTTC.

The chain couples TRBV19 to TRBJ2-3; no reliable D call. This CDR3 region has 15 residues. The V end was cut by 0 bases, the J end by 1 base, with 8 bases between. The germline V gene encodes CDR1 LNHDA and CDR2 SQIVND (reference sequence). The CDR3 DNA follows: TGTGCCAGTAGTATAGATGGCGCAGGCACAGATACGCAGTATTTT. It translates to CASSIDGAGTDTQYF.

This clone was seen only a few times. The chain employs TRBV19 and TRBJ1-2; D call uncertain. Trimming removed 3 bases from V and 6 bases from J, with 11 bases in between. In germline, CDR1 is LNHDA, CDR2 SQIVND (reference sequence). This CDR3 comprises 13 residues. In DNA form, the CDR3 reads TGTGCCAGTAGTATCTGGGATTTAGATGGCTACACCTTC. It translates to CASSIWDLDGYTF.

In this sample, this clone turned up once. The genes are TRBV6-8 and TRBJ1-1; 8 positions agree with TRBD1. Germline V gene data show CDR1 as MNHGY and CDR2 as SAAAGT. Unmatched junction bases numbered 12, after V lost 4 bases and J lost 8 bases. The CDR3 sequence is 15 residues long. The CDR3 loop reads CASSWRNRGSREAFF. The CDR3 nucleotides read TGTGCCAGCAGTTGGCGTAACAGGGGGTCCCGGGAAGCTTTCTTT.

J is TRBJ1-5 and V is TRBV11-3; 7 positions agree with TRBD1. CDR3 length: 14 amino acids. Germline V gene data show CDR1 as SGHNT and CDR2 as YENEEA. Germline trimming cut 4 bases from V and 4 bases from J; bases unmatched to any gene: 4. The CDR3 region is CASSSGQANQPQHF. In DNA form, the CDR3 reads TGTGCCAGCAGCTCCGGACAGGCTAATCAGCCCCAGCATTTT.

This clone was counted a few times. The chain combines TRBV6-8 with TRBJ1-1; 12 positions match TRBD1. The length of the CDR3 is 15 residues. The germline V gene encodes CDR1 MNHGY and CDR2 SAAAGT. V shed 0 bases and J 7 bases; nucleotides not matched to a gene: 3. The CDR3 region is CASSYSGTGGYEAFF. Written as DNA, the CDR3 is TGTGCCAGCAGTTACTCCGGGACAGGGGGCTATGAAGCTTTCTTT.

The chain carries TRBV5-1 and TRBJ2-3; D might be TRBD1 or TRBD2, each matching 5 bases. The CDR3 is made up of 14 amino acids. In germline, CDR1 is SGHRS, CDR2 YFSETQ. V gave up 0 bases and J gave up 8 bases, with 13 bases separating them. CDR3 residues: CASSLEGSRPTQYF. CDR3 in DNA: TGCGCCAGCAGCTTGGAGGGGAGCCGTCCTACGCAGTATTTT.

As DNA, the CDR3 is TGTGCCAGTAGTATCCTTGCGGGGGCTAATGAAAAACTGTTTTTT. This codes for CASSILAGANEKLFF. The rearrangement uses TRBV19 and TRBJ1-4; possibly TRBD1 for D (5 bases). The CDR3 extends over 15 amino acids. Trimming shortened V by 3 bases and J by 3 bases, and 11 bases separated the two germline ends. The V gene's germline CDR1 is LNHDA and CDR2 SQIVND (reference sequence).

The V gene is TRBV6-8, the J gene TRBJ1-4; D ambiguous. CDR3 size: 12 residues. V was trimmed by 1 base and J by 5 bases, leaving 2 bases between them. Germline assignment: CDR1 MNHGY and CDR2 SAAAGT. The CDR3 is CASSYWNEKLFF. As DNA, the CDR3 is TGTGCCAGCAGTTACTGGAATGAAAAACTGTTTTTT.

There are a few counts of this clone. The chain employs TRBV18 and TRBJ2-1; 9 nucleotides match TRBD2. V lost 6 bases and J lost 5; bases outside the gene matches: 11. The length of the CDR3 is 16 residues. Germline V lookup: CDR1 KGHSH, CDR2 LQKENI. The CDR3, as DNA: TGTGCCAGCTCTACCCAATGGTCTAGCGGGGACAATGAGCAGTTCTTC. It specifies CASSTQWSSGDNEQFF.

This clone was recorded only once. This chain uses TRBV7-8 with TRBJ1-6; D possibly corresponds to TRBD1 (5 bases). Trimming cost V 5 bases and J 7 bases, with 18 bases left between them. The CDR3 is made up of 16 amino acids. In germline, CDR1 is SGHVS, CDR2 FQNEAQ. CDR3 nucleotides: TGTGCCAGCAGCATCTCCGAAGGGGAGGGGAATTCACCCCTCCACTTT. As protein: CASSISEGEGNSPLHF.

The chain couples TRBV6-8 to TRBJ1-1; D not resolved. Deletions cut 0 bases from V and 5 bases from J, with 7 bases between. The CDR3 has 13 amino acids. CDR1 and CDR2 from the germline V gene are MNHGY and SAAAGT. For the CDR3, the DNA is TGTGCCAGCAGTTACTCGATTCTTACTGAAGCTTTCTTT. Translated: CASSYSILTEAFF.

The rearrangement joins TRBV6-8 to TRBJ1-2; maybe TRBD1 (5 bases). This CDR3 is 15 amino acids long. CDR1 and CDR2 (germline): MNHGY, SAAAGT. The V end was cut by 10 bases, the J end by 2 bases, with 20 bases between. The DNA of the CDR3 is TGTGCCACACGGAGCTCGGGGGACGGGAACTATGGCTACACCTTC. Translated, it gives CATRSSGDGNYGYTF.

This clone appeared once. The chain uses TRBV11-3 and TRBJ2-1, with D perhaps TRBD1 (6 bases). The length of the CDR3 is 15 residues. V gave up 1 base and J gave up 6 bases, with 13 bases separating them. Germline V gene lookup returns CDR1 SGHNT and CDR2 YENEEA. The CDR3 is CASSLVENRVNEQFF. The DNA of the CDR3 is TGTGCCAGCAGCTTAGTGGAGAACAGGGTCAATGAGCAGTTCTTC. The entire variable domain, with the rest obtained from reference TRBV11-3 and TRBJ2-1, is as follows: EAGVVQSPRYKIIEKKQPVAFWCNPISGHNTLYWYLQNLGQGPELLIRYENEEAVDDSQLPKDRFSAERLKGVDSTLKIQPAELGDSAVYLCASSLVENRVNEQFFGPGTRLTVL.

For the CDR3, the DNA is TGCGCCAGCAGTGAGAACAGGGGGGACGAGCAGTACTTC. As protein: CASSENRGDEQYF. The chain has TRBV10-2 and TRBJ2-7; 8 bases are shared with TRBD1. This CDR3 has 13 amino acids. V lost 2 bases and J lost 5; bases outside the gene matches: 2. CDR1 and CDR2 from the germline V gene are WSHSY and SAAADI.

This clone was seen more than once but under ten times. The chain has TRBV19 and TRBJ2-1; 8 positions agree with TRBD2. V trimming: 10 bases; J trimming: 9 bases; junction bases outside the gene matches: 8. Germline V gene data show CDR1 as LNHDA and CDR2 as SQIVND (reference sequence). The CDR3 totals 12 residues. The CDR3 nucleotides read TGTGCCACCGGGGGGGCCTGGGGTGAGCAGTTCTTC. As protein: CATGGAWGEQFF.

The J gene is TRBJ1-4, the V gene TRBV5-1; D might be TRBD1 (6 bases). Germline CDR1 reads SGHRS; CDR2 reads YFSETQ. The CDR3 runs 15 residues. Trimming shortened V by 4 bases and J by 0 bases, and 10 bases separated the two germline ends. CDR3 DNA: TGCGCCAGCAGCCAGGGGACGGCAACTAATGAAAAACTGTTTTTT. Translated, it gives CASSQGTATNEKLFF. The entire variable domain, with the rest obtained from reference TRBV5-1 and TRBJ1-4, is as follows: KAGVTQTPRYLIKTRGQQVTLSCSPISGHRSVSWYQQTPGQGLQFLFEYFSETQRNKGNFPGRFSGRQFSNSRSEMNVSTLELGDSALYLCASSQGTATNEKLFFGSGTQLSVL.

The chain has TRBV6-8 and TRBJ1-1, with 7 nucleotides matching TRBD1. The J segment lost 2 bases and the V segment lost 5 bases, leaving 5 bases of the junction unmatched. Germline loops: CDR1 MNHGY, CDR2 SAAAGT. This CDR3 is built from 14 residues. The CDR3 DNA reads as TGTGCCAGCAGTGCCCAGGGGGATAACACTGAAGCTTTCTTT. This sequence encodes CASSAQGDNTEAFF.

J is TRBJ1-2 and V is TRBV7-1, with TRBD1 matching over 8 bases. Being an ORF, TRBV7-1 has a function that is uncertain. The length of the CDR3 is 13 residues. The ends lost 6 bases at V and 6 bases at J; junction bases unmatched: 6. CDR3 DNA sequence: TGTGCCAGCAGTTCTGACAGGGGTAATGGCTACACCTTC. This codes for CASSSDRGNGYTF.

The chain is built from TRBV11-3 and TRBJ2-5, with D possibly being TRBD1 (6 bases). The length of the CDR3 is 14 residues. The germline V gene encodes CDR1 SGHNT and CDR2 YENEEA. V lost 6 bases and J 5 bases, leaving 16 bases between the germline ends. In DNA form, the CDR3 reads TGTGCCAGCAGAGATTTACAGGGTTGGGAGACCCAGTACTTC. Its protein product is CASRDLQGWETQYF.

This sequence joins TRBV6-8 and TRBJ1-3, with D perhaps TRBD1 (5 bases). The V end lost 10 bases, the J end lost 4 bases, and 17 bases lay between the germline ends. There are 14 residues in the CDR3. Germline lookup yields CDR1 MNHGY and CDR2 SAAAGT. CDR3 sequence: CAITQGLGGNTIYF. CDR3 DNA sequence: TGTGCCATCACCCAGGGACTGGGAGGAAACACCATATATTTT.

CDR3 coding DNA: TGTGCCAGCAGTGCCCTTAAACAGGGGGCTAGCAATCAGCCCCAGCATTTT. This sequence encodes CASSALKQGASNQPQHF. The gene calls are TRBV6-4 and TRBJ1-5; 9 bases align to TRBD1. Per the germline V gene, CDR1 is MRHNA and CDR2 is SNTAGT. The CDR3 contains 17 residues. V lost 4 bases, J lost 0 bases, and 7 bases stayed unmatched.